The rows below give T cell receptor beta chains drawn from one sample of a study of T cells after yellow fever vaccination. TCRdb re-called the 5' RACE reads through MiXCR, storing one row per CDR3 protein. The table lists 320,000 or so distinct CDR3 sequences, roughly 8.3% of them singletons. Sequences were derived from PBMCs, sampled about 49 days after the first yellow fever vaccination. The receptors shown here come from a man between 18 and 35 years old who received the YFV17D yellow fever vaccine. CDR3s include the opening cysteine and the closing phenylalanine or tryptophan. The order of the fields is J gene, D gene, clone size, V gene, CDR3 protein, CDR3 DNA. A D gene is named only where the DNA matches it firmly. Clone size is given for some rows only: seen once, a few or many times, or a class if the clone is expanded.

TRBJ1-2 | NA | few | TRBV14 | CASSSTVAPGYTF | TGTGCCAGCAGCTCCACCGTGGCCCCGGGCTACACCTTC
TRBJ1-1 | NA | NA | TRBV30 | CAWRMTGSTEAFF | TGTGCCTGGCGTATGACAGGTTCGACTGAAGCTTTCTTT
TRBJ1-6 | NA | NA | TRBV10-3 | CAISAGTRAYNSPLHF | TGTGCCATCAGTGCTGGCACTAGGGCTTATAATTCACCCCTCCACTTT
TRBJ2-1 | TRBD1 | NA | TRBV7-9 | CASSSGQGGLDEQFF | TGTGCCAGCAGCTCCGGACAGGGGGGATTAGATGAGCAGTTCTTC
TRBJ2-5 | TRBD2 | many | TRBV28 | CASSFPSGTIETQYF | TGTGCCAGCAGTTTCCCCTCTGGGACTATAGAGACCCAGTACTTC
TRBJ1-5 | NA | few | TRBV6-2/TRBV6-3 | CASRTWTASNQPQHF | TGTGCCAGCAGGACCTGGACAGCTAGCAATCAGCCCCAGCATTTT
TRBJ2-5 | NA | many | TRBV29-1 | CSVESGARETQYF | TGCAGCGTTGAAAGTGGGGCCAGAGAGACCCAGTACTTC
TRBJ2-3 | TRBD1 | NA | TRBV15 | CATSRDWTGGSTDTQYF | TGTGCCACCAGCAGAGACTGGACAGGGGGGAGCACAGATACGCAGTATTTT
TRBJ2-7 | NA | NA | TRBV5-3 | CARSLGGQGLFNAEQYF | TGTGCCAGGAGCCTTGGGGGCCAGGGACTTTTCAACGCCGAGCAGTACTTC
TRBJ1-4 | TRBD1 | many | TRBV9 | CASSVDGTVNEKLFF | TGTGCCAGCAGCGTAGATGGGACAGTCAATGAAAAACTGTTTTTT
TRBJ1-2 | NA | NA | TRBV29-1 | CSALLGGGYTF | TGCAGCGCCCTCTTGGGTGGTGGCTACACCTTC
TRBJ2-3 | TRBD1 | NA | TRBV25-1 | CASSESIRQGEGTDTQYF | TGTGCCAGCAGTGAATCCATAAGACAGGGTGAAGGGACAGATACGCAGTATTTT
TRBJ1-6 | NA | many | TRBV10-3 | CAISELGNLLHF | TGTGCCATCAGTGAGTTGGGAAATCTCCTCCACTTT
TRBJ1-1 | NA | many | TRBV5-1 | CASRRGKDTEAFF | TGCGCCAGCAGACGGGGGAAGGACACTGAAGCTTTCTTT
TRBJ1-2 | NA | few | TRBV7-9 | CASSFNGYTF | TGTGCCAGCAGCTTCAATGGCTACACCTTC
TRBJ1-3 | NA | NA | TRBV5-4 | CASSLISQGSTIYF | TGTGCCAGCAGCCTAATTTCACAGGGAAGCACCATATATTTT
TRBJ2-7 | TRBD1 | few | TRBV7-6 | CASSLDRGSEQYF | TGTGCCAGCAGCTTAGACAGGGGCAGCGAGCAGTACTTC
TRBJ1-2 | NA | few | TRBV5-1 | CASSLESGYTF | TGCGCCAGCAGCTTGGAAAGTGGCTACACCTTC
TRBJ1-4 | NA | NA | TRBV12-5 | CASGLGTVGQKLFF | TGTGCTAGTGGTTTGGGGACAGTTGGTCAAAAACTGTTTTTT
TRBJ2-1 | NA | NA | TRBV30 | CAWVQLMGGNEQFF | TGTGCCTGGGTCCAACTAATGGGGGGCAATGAGCAGTTCTTC
TRBJ2-7 | NA | few | TRBV5-6 | CASMVRLTLYEQYF | TGTGCCAGCATGGTCCGATTGACGCTTTACGAGCAGTACTTC
TRBJ2-2 | TRBD2 | many | TRBV7-9 | CASSPLAGGRTGELFF | TGTGCCAGCAGCCCACTAGCGGGGGGGCGCACCGGGGAGCTGTTTTTT
TRBJ1-2 | NA | NA | TRBV29-1 | CSVDPGGRSYGYTF | TGCAGCGTTGATCCGGGGGGACGGTCCTATGGCTACACCTTC
TRBJ2-5 | NA | NA | TRBV6-5 | CASSYSPGSETQYF | TGTGCCAGCAGTTACTCACCGGGATCAGAGACCCAGTACTTC
TRBJ2-3 | TRBD2 | few | TRBV9 | CASSVYGGGRTDTQYF | TGTGCCAGCAGCGTATACGGCGGGGGACGCACAGATACGCAGTATTTT
TRBJ2-7 | TRBD2 | NA | TRBV18 | CASSPGLGTSGYEQYF | TGTGCCAGCTCACCAGGACTGGGGACTAGCGGTTACGAGCAGTACTTC
TRBJ1-2 | NA | many | TRBV19 | CASKGNGYTF | TGTGCCAGTAAAGGGAATGGCTACACCTTC
TRBJ2-3 | TRBD1 | NA | TRBV4-3 | CASSQDGQGHTDTQYF | TGCGCCAGCAGCCAAGATGGACAGGGGCACACAGATACGCAGTATTTT
TRBJ2-3 | NA | NA | TRBV28 | CASSLWGVSGTDTQYF | TGTGCCAGCAGTTTATGGGGGGTGAGTGGGACAGATACGCAGTATTTT
TRBJ1-6 | NA | NA | TRBV5-5 | CASTPGARSGSPLHF | TGTGCCAGCACCCCAGGGGCGAGATCGGGGTCACCCCTCCACTTT
TRBJ2-1 | TRBD2 | NA | TRBV20-1 | CSATGSSGSYNEQFF | TGCAGTGCTACCGGATCTAGCGGGAGCTACAATGAGCAGTTCTTC
TRBJ2-6 | TRBD1 | few | TRBV7-4 | CASRGTGGIWANVLTF | TGTGCCAGCAGAGGGACAGGGGGGATCTGGGCCAACGTCCTGACTTTC
TRBJ1-1 | NA | few | TRBV7-3 | CASSLTAHTEAFF | TGTGCCAGCAGCTTAACAGCACATACTGAAGCTTTCTTT
TRBJ2-3 | NA | few | TRBV7-2 | CASSLDPITDTQYF | TGTGCCAGCAGCTTAGATCCGATCACAGATACGCAGTATTTT
TRBJ1-6 | NA | NA | TRBV7-2 | CASERAGRVRSPLHF | TGTGCCAGCGAGCGGGCCGGGAGGGTCCGTTCACCCCTCCACTTT
TRBJ1-6 | NA | many | TRBV14 | CARTPRDSPLHF | TGTGCCAGAACCCCCAGGGATTCACCCCTCCACTTT
TRBJ1-3 | TRBD1 | NA | TRBV7-9 | CASIPGQGSGNTIYF | TGTGCCAGCATCCCGGGACAGGGGTCTGGAAACACCATATATTTT
TRBJ2-6 | NA | few | TRBV6-2/TRBV6-3 | CASSYYHSGANVLTF | TGTGCCAGCAGTTACTATCACTCTGGGGCCAACGTCCTGACTTTC
TRBJ2-5 | TRBD1 | few | TRBV7-6 | CASSAATGDGTQYF | TGTGCCAGCAGCGCCGCCACAGGGGACGGGACCCAGTACTTC
TRBJ2-3 | TRBD2 | NA | TRBV29-1 | CSVEDSGGPSDTQYF | TGCAGCGTTGAAGATAGCGGGGGGCCGTCAGATACGCAGTATTTT
TRBJ2-5 | NA | few | TRBV4-3 | CASSQDLSDRQYF | TGCGCCAGCAGCCAAGATCTGTCGGACCGCCAGTACTTC
TRBJ2-7 | TRBD1 | many | TRBV12-3/TRBV12-4 | CASTGQGANYEQYF | TGTGCCAGCACCGGACAGGGGGCGAATTACGAGCAGTACTTC
TRBJ1-5 | NA | NA | TRBV30 | CAWSVGDQPQHF | TGTGCCTGGAGTGTAGGGGATCAGCCCCAGCATTTT
TRBJ2-5 | NA | many | TRBV19 | CASSIRGGSMETQYF | TGTGCCAGTAGTATCAGGGGGGGCTCTATGGAGACCCAGTACTTC
TRBJ1-2 | NA | few | TRBV5-1 | CASSLLESMSGYTF | TGCGCCAGCAGCTTGTTGGAGTCTATGAGTGGCTACACCTTC
TRBJ2-1 | TRBD2 | NA | TRBV3-1 | CASSPRLERGHNEQFF | TGTGCCAGCAGCCCGCGGTTGGAGCGGGGGCACAATGAGCAGTTCTTC
TRBJ2-1 | NA | NA | TRBV9 | CASSGDAYNEQFF | TGTGCCAGCAGCGGGGACGCATACAATGAGCAGTTCTTC
TRBJ2-2 | NA | NA | TRBV5-1 | CASSLGSGGGELFF | TGCGCCAGCAGCTTGGGCTCCGGGGGCGGGGAGCTGTTTTTT
TRBJ2-5 | NA | NA | TRBV5-6 | CASGSGPGETQYF | TGTGCCAGCGGCTCCGGGCCAGGGGAGACCCAGTACTTC
TRBJ2-1 | NA | few | TRBV20-1 | CSASAGASRAEQFF | TGCAGTGCGTCCGCTGGGGCCTCGCGCGCGGAGCAGTTCTTC
TRBJ1-2 | NA | NA | TRBV5-1 | CASSDGSYGYTF | TGCGCCAGCAGCGACGGATCCTATGGCTACACCTTC
TRBJ2-2 | NA | NA | TRBV9 | CASSALLSGNTGELFF | TGTGCCAGCAGCGCCCTTTTATCCGGGAACACCGGGGAGCTGTTTTTT
TRBJ2-2 | NA | NA | TRBV9 | CASSVGGGPSGELFF | TGTGCCAGCAGCGTAGGTGGGGGCCCGAGCGGGGAGCTGTTTTTT
TRBJ1-1 | TRBD1 | many | TRBV18 | CASRQGLNTEAFF | TGTGCCAGCAGACAGGGGCTGAACACTGAAGCTTTCTTT